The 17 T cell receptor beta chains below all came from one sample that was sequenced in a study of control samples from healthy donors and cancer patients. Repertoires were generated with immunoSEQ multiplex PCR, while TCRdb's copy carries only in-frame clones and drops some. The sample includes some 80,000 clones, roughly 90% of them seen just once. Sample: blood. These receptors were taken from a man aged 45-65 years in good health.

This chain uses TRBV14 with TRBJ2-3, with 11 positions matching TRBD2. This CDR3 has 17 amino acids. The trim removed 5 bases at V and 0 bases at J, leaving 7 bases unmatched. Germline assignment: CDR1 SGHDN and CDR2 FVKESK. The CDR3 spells CASSRRLAGTSTDTQYF. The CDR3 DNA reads TGTGCCAGCAGCAGGCGACTAGCGGGGACTAGCACAGATACGCAGTATTTT.

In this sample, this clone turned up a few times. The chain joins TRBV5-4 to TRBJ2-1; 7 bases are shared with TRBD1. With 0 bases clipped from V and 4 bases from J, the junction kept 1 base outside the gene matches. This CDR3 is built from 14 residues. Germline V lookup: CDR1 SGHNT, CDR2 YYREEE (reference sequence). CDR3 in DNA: TGTGCCAGCAGCTTGGGGACAGGTTACAATGAGCAGTTCTTC. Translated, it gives CASSLGTGYNEQFF. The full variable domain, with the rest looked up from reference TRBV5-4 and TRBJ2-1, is ETGVTQSPTHLIKTRGQQVTLRCSSQSGHNTVSWYQQALGQGPQFIFQYYREEENGRGNFPPRFSGLQFPNYSSELNVNALELDDSALYLCASSLGTGYNEQFFGPGTRLTVL.

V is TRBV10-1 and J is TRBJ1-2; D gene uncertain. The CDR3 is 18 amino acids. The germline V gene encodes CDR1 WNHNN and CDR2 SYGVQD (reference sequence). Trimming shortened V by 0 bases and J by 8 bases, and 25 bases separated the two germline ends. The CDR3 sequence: CASSESITQRSRKTGYTF. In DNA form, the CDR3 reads TGCGCCAGCAGTGAGTCTATTACTCAACGATCCCGTAAGACGGGCTACACCTTC.

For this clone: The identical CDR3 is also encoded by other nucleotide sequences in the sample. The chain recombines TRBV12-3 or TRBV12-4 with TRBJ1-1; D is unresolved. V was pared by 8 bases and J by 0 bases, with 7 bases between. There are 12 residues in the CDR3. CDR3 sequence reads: CASAPMNTEAFF. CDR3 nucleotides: TGTGCCAGCGCGCCGATGAACACTGAAGCTTTCTTT.

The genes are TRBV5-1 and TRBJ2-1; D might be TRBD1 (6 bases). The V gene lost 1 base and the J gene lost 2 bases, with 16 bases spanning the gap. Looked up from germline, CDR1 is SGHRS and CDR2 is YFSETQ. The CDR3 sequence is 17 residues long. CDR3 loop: CASSLPPQGNTYNEQFF. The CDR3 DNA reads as TGCGCCAGCAGCTTGCCTCCCCAGGGGAATACCTACAATGAGCAGTTCTTC.

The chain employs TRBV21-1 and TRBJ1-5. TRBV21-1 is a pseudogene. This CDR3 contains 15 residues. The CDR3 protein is CASSKIPFSNQPQHF. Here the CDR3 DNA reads TGTGCCAGCAGCAAAATTCCCTTTAGCAATCAGCCCCAGCATTTT.

CDR3 DNA: TGTGCCAGCAGTGATACGGGGGGGAGTCGCTACACCTTC. This encodes CASSDTGGSRYTF. The rearrangement links TRBV12-3 or TRBV12-4 to TRBJ1-2; D perhaps matches TRBD1 (5 bases). CDR3 size: 13 residues. The V end was cut by 5 bases, the J end by 9 bases, with 16 bases between.

The CDR3 protein is CASSVGPENTEAFF. CDR3 in DNA: TGTGCCAGCAGCGTAGGGCCGGAGAACACTGAAGCTTTCTTT. The V and J genes are TRBV9 and TRBJ1-1, with unresolved D. The germline CDR1 and CDR2 sequences are SGDLS and YYNGEE. V was shortened by 0 bases and J by 1 base, with 7 bases between the two germline ends. This CDR3 spans 14 amino acids.

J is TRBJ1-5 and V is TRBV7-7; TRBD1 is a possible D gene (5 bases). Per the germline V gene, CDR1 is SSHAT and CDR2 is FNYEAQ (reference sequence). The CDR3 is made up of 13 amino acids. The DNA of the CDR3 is TGTGCTGTAGCAAGAGGGGCCGGTCAGCCCCAGCATTTT. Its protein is CAVARGAGQPQHF.

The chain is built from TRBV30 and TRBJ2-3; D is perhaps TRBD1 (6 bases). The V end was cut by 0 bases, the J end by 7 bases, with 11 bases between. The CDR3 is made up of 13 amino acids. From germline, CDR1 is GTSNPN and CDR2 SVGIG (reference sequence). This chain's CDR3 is CAWSVQGRNTQYF. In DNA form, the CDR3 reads TGTGCCTGGAGTGTCCAGGGGAGAAATACGCAGTATTTT.

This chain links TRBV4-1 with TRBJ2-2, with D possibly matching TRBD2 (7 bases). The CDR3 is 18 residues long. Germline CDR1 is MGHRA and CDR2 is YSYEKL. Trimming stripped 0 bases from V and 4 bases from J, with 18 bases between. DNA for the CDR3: TGCGCCAGCAGCCAAGATCATTATGGGGGGGCGAGCACCGGGGAGCTGTTTTTT. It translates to CASSQDHYGGASTGELFF.

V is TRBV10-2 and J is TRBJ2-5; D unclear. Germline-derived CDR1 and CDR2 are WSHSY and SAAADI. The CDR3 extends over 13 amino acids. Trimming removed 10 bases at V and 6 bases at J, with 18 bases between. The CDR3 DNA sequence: TGCGCCACCAGAAGGGAAGGGTTGAAGACCCAGTACTTC. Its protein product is CATRREGLKTQYF.

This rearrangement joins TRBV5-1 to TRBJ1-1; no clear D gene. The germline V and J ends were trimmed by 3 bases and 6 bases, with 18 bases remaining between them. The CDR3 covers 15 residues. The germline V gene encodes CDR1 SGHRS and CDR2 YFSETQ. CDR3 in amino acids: CASSSHTTGISEAFF. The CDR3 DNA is TGCGCCAGCAGCTCCCACACAACGGGTATTTCTGAAGCTTTCTTT.

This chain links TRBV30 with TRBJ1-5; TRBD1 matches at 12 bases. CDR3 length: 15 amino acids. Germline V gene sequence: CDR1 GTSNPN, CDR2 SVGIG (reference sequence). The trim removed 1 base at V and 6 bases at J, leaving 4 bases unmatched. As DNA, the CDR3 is TGTGCCTGGAGTGCCGGGACAGGGGGCAGTCAGCCCCAGCATTTT. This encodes CAWSAGTGGSQPQHF.

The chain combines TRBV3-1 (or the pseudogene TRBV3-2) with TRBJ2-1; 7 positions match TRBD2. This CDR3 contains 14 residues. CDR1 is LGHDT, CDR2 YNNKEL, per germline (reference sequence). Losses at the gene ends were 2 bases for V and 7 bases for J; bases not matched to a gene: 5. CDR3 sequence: CASSQMTSQNEQFF. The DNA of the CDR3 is TGTGCCAGCAGCCAAATGACTAGCCAGAATGAGCAGTTCTTC.

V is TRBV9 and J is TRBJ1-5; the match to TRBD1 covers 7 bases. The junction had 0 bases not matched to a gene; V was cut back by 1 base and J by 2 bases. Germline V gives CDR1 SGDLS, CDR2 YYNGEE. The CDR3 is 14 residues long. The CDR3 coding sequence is TGTGCCAGCAGCGTACAGGGGGGCAATCAGCCCCAGCATTTT. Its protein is CASSVQGGNQPQHF.

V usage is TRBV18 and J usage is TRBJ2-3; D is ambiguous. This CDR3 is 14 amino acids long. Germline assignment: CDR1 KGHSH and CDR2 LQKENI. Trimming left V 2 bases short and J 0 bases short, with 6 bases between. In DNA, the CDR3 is TGTGCCAGCTCACCAAGACAAAGCACAGATACGCAGTATTTT. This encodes CASSPRQSTDTQYF.